This T cell receptor (beta chain) was profiled in a study of T cell responses to AZD1222 COVID-19 vaccine. Points from the study as a whole: Spike-specific TCR depth and breadth grew after two AZD1222 doses. Epitopes outside B.1.351 and B.1.1.7 mutated regions reportedly drew nearly half of spike TCRs. In a largely white British group with more females than males, clonal diversity was possibly underestimated. Sampled repertoires all dated from after the peak T cell response.

A note on this clone: The antigen is unknown.

CDR1 is SGHNT, CDR2 YYREEE, per germline (reference sequence). The CDR3 loop spans 18 amino acids. V was shortened by 2 bases and J by 1 base, with 22 bases between the two germline ends. Measured with immunoSEQ multiplex PCR; TCRdb has only the in-frame clones, and not every one. The table has around 80,000 clones, 70% to 90% seen once. This clonotype was obtained from an adult who received the AZD1222 COVID-19 vaccine. This material consisted of peripheral blood, taken 28 days after the second AZD1222 dose. The V call is TRBV5-4, the J call TRBJ2-7; D perhaps matches TRBD1 (5 bases). The CDR3 spells CASSLSNIGAGSSYEQYF. The CDR3 bases are TGTGCCAGCAGCTTATCTAACATTGGGGCAGGGTCTTCCTACGAGCAGTACTTC.